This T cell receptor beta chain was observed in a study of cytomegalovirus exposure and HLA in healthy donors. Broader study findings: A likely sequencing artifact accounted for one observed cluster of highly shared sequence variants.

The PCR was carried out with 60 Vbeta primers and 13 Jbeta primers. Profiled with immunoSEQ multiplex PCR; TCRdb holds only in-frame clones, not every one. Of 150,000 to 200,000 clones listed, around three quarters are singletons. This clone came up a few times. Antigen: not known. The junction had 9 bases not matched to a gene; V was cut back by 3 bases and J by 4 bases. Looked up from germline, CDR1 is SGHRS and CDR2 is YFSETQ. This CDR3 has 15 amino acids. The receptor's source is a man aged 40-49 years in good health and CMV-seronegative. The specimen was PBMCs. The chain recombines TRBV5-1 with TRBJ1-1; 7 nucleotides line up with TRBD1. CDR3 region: CASSWDLTGPTEAFF. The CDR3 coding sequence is TGCGCCAGCAGCTGGGACCTGACAGGGCCCACTGAAGCTTTCTTT.